The 8 T cell receptor beta chains reported below all come from one sample, sequenced in a study of patients and donors after allogeneic stem cell transplantation. Using its own MiXCR run on the RT-PCR reads, TCRdb lists one record per CDR3 protein. Among approximately 20,000 distinct CDR3 sequences listed, about 5% were seen once. Sequencing was performed on blood, either unsorted or a sorted T cell fraction (not recorded which). The origin of the receptors is a human donor who was either an allogeneic HSCT recipient or a stem cell or donor lymphocyte infusion donor (not recorded which). It is not recorded whose cells these are; they may come from a transplant donor.

There are many counts of this clonotype. The chain combines TRBV10-3 with TRBJ2-7; D unresolved. Germline values: CDR1 ENHRY, CDR2 SYGVKD. The CDR3 is made up of 11 amino acids. V was shortened by 3 bases and J by 3 bases, with 3 bases between the two germline ends. The CDR3 region is CAISDIYEQYF. Written as DNA, the CDR3 is TGTGCCATCAGTGACATCTACGAGCAGTACTTC.

At least ten counts were recorded for this clonotype. V is TRBV19 and J is TRBJ2-3, with D tentatively TRBD1 or TRBD2 (5 bases each). This CDR3 is 17 amino acids long. In germline, CDR1 is LNHDA, CDR2 SQIVND (reference sequence). V lost 4 bases to trimming and J lost 1 base, with 18 bases between them. CDR3 DNA sequence: TGTGCCAGTAGTACACGCCGGGACCTAGCCGGCACAGATACGCAGTATTTT. Its translation is CASSTRRDLAGTDTQYF.

V gene TRBV27 combines with J gene TRBJ2-6; no clear D gene. In germline, CDR1 is MNHEY, CDR2 SMNVEV (reference sequence). The CDR3 runs 14 residues. Trimming pared 6 bases from V and 4 bases from J, leaving 10 bases between. The CDR3 sequence: CASRALAGANVLTF. CDR3 DNA sequence: TGTGCCAGCAGGGCCTTAGCCGGGGCCAACGTCCTGACTTTC.

J is TRBJ2-3 and V is TRBV18; D is unclear. Germline CDR1 KGHSH, CDR2 LQKENI. This CDR3 is built from 14 residues. Trimming removed 4 bases at V and 4 bases at J, with 12 bases between. The CDR3 protein is CASSRPSHPDTQYF. CDR3 bases: TGTGCCAGCTCACGCCCTAGTCATCCAGATACGCAGTATTTT.

This clonotype was seen at least ten times. This chain links TRBV28 with TRBJ1-6, with D unclear. This CDR3 spans 13 amino acids. Looked up from germline, CDR1 is MDHEN and CDR2 is SYDVKM. Trimming removed 3 bases at V and 10 bases at J, with 10 bases between. The CDR3 DNA sequence: TGTGCCAGCAGTTTGGTGGCTTCCTCACCCCTCCACTTT. Its translation is CASSLVASSPLHF. The full variable domain, completed using reference TRBV28 and TRBJ1-6, is DVKVTQSSRYLVKRTGEKVFLECVQDMDHENMFWYRQDPGLGLRLIYFSYDVKMKEKGDIPEGYSVSREKKERFSLILESASTNQTSMYLCASSLVASSPLHFGNGTRLTVT.

This clonotype showed up many times. The rearrangement uses TRBV12-3 or TRBV12-4 and TRBJ1-5; D is undetermined. The V gene lost 3 bases and the J gene lost 0 bases, with 9 bases spanning the gap. The CDR3 is made up of 15 amino acids. This CDR3 is CASSFAATSNQPQHF. The CDR3 DNA is TGTGCCAGCAGTTTTGCTGCGACTAGCAATCAGCCCCAGCATTTT.

This clonotype was detected ten times or more. The gene calls are TRBV27 and TRBJ2-3; 12 positions agree with TRBD2. The V gene's germline CDR1 is MNHEY and CDR2 SMNVEV (reference sequence). V dropped 5 bases and J dropped 7; count of bases not matched to a gene: 4. This CDR3 contains 14 residues. The CDR3 is CASSMGLAGYTQYF. CDR3 bases: TGTGCCAGCAGTATGGGACTAGCGGGTTATACGCAGTATTTT.

In this sample, this clonotype turned up many times. The V and J genes are TRBV7-9 and TRBJ1-1; D is undetermined. The CDR3 has 15 amino acids. Trimming pared 5 bases from V and 0 bases from J, leaving 13 bases between. Germline loops: CDR1 SEHNR, CDR2 FQNEAQ (reference sequence). CDR3 coding DNA: TGTGCCAGCAGCCCAGTATCGGAAGTGAACACTGAAGCTTTCTTT. Translation: CASSPVSEVNTEAFF.